The T cell receptor (beta chain) described here comes from a study of T cells after yellow fever vaccination. Study-level points and caveats: Boosting was followed by the reappearance of most primary-vaccination clones (roughly 95% CD4, about 88% CD8). High-abundance clonotypes from the bulk population could contaminate FACS-sorted repertoires. The secondary response was weaker but peaked faster, day 5 versus 15.

The authors made TCR cDNA by 5'RACE template switching, adding a universal primer site and UMIs. TCRdb re-derived calls from the 5' RACE reads in MiXCR, one entry per CDR3 protein. Of some 560,000 distinct CDR3 sequences in the sample, around 17% are singletons; the top ten hold 15% to 20%. Trimming left V 5 bases short and J 3 bases short, with 15 bases between. The CDR3 extends over 14 amino acids. The V gene's germline CDR1 is SGHRS and CDR2 YFSETQ. About this clonotype itself: Its matching antigen is unknown.

The sample consisted of PBMCs, taken 5 to 6 days after the first yellow fever vaccination. This clonotype originated in a man aged 18-30 years who received the YFV17D yellow fever vaccine. This chain joins TRBV5-1 and TRBJ2-7; perhaps TRBD2 as D (7 bases). CDR3 sequence reads: CASRAAGAGYEQYF. The CDR3 nucleotides read TGCGCCAGCAGGGCTGCGGGGGCCGGCTACGAGCAGTACTTC.